A selection of T cell receptor beta chains follows, all from one sample in a study of blood T cells in healthy people across ages. From the 5' RACE reads, TCRdb called clonotypes with MiXCR, one entry per CDR3 protein. Of about 780,000 distinct CDR3 sequences listed, about half are singletons. The sample was blood. These receptors all stem from an elderly man in good health. The CDR3 runs from the conserved cysteine through the conserved F or W. A D gene is named only where the DNA matches it firmly. Only part of the rows carry a size: once, few, many, or a class if the clone is expanded.

TRBV24-1	.	15	TRBD2	TRBJ2-7	TGTGCCACCAGTGCTCCTAGCGGGAACTCTAATGAGCAGTACTTC	CATSAPSGNSNEQYF
TRBV5-4	few	14	.	TRBJ2-5	TGTGCCAGCAGCTTTGACGGAACCCAAGAGACCCAGTACTTC	CASSFDGTQETQYF
TRBV12-3/TRBV12-4	many	14	.	TRBJ2-7	TGTGCCAGCAGCTTGGGCCAGATAGCCTACGAGCAGTACTTC	CASSLGQIAYEQYF
TRBV6-6	.	15	TRBD1	TRBJ2-3	TGTGCCAGCAGCCCAGACAGGGGGTGGACAGATACGCAGTATTTT	CASSPDRGWTDTQYF
TRBV20-1	few	14	TRBD2	TRBJ2-5	TGCAGTGCTAGACCTTTGGCGGGAGTGGAGACCCAGTACTTC	CSARPLAGVETQYF
TRBV7-2	many	13	.	TRBJ2-7	TGTGCCAGCACCCAAAACTTACAGGGCGAGCAGTACTTC	CASTQNLQGEQYF
TRBV7-9	many	15	TRBD1	TRBJ2-5	TGTGCCAGCAGCAACCGGGACAGGGTTTTCGAGACCCAGTACTTC	CASSNRDRVFETQYF
TRBV3-1	.	15	TRBD1	TRBJ2-7	TGTGCCAGCAGCCACCCCGGACAGGGAGGATACGAGCAGTACTTC	CASSHPGQGGYEQYF
TRBV12-3/TRBV12-4	.	16	TRBD2	TRBJ2-1	TGTGCCAGCAGTTTTTTGCGGCTAGCGGAAGACAATGAGCAGTTCTTC	CASSFLRLAEDNEQFF
TRBV12-3/TRBV12-4	.	14	.	TRBJ2-1	TGTGCCAGCAGTGTAAAGGGACCTAGCTCTGAGCAGTTCTTC	CASSVKGPSSEQFF
TRBV29-1	few	14	.	TRBJ2-3	TGCAGCGTTGAGGGCAGGGTTAGCACAGATACGCAGTATTTT	CSVEGRVSTDTQYF
TRBV7-2	.	16	.	TRBJ2-6	TGTGCCAGCAGCCCAAACGTGGGCTCTGGGGCCAACGTCCTGACTTTC	CASSPNVGSGANVLTF
TRBV10-3	few	13	.	TRBJ2-3	TGTGCCATCACCGATAAGAGCACAGATACGCAGTATTTT	CAITDKSTDTQYF
TRBV9	.	15	.	TRBJ2-1	TGTGCCAGCAGCGGCCGGGAAAGCCTCTACAATGAGCAGTTCTTC	CASSGRESLYNEQFF
TRBV20-1	.	16	TRBD2	TRBJ2-7	TGCAGTGCTGGAGACACGGTTAGCGGGAGTAAAGGCGAGCAGTACTTC	CSAGDTVSGSKGEQYF
TRBV6-1	many	15	.	TRBJ2-1	TGTGCCAGCAGTGAAGCGGATAGCTCCTACAATGAGCAGTTCTTC	CASSEADSSYNEQFF
TRBV20-1	few	10	.	TRBJ1-2	TGCAGTGGGGGAGATTATGGCTACACCTTC	CSGGDYGYTF
TRBV6-6	.	16	.	TRBJ1-4	TGTGCCAGCAGTTACTCTCCCGTTGTCTATAATGAAAAACTGTTTTTT	CASSYSPVVYNEKLFF
TRBV6-5	few	12	.	TRBJ2-1	TGTGCCAGCAGTTTTAGTGCGGGAGAGCAGTTCTTC	CASSFSAGEQFF
TRBV29-1	.	13	TRBD2	TRBJ2-1	TGCAGCGTGCGGGGGTTTCTCTACAATGAGCAGTTCTTC	CSVRGFLYNEQFF
TRBV5-6	.	16	.	TRBJ2-6	TGTGCCGGCAGCTTGAAGGGGTGGCCTGGGGCCAACGTCCTGACTTTC	CAGSLKGWPGANVLTF
TRBV7-2	many	11	.	TRBJ2-1	TGTGCCAGCAGCCACCAAGAGGAGCAGTTCTTC	CASSHQEEQFF
TRBV7-2	.	15	.	TRBJ1-2	TGTGCCAGCAGCTCCCCAGGGCGTGCTAACTATGGCTACACCTTC	CASSSPGRANYGYTF
TRBV7-9	.	11	TRBD1	TRBJ2-1	TGTGCCAGCACTACAGGGGCCGAGCAGTTCTTC	CASTTGAEQFF
TRBV9	.	15	TRBD1	TRBJ1-6	TGTGCCAGCAGCGCCAGGGACAGCTCAAATTCACCCCTCCACTTT	CASSARDSSNSPLHF
TRBV7-8	.	13	.	TRBJ2-3	TGTGCCAGCAGCGCGGCCAGGGCGGATACGCAGTATTTT	CASSAARADTQYF
TRBV14	.	12	.	TRBJ1-2	TGTGCCAGCAGCCAAAAGAGCTATGGCTACACCTTC	CASSQKSYGYTF
TRBV2	few	15	TRBD2	TRBJ2-5	TGTGCCAGCACCTCAAAACGGCTAGCGGGAGATGAGCAGTACTTC	CASTSKRLAGDEQYF
TRBV5-1	once	17	TRBD2	TRBJ2-4	TGCGCCAGCAGTCGGCTAGCGGGACAGATGGCCAAAAACATTCAGTACTTC	CASSRLAGQMAKNIQYF
TRBV6-2/TRBV6-3	.	11	.	TRBJ1-2	TGTGCCAGCACCACAGGGATCGGCTACACCTTC	CASTTGIGYTF
TRBV7-2	.	14	.	TRBJ2-1	TGTGCCAGCAGCTTAGAGTCGGGATCTGGTGAGCAGTTCTTC	CASSLESGSGEQFF
TRBV4-1	.	15	TRBD2	TRBJ2-5	TGCGCCAGCAGCTCCCAGCGGGGGGGACGGGAGACCCAGTACTTC	CASSSQRGGRETQYF
TRBV7-2	.	19	.	TRBJ2-1	TGTGCCAGCAGCTCCCTAGGGGCGAGAGGAAGTCTGACCTACAATGAGCAGTTCTTC	CASSSLGARGSLTYNEQFF
TRBV29-1	.	13	TRBD2	TRBJ2-7	TGCAGCGTTGAGGCGAGCGGGAGTCTAGAGCAGTACTTC	CSVEASGSLEQYF
TRBV18	.	16	TRBD1	TRBJ2-5	TGTGCCAGCTCACCCACCCTGGACAGGGCGCAAGAGACCCAGTACTTC	CASSPTLDRAQETQYF
TRBV20-1	.	16	.	TRBJ1-6	TGCAGTGCTAGAGATAAAGGGACGGATTATAATTCACCCCTCCACTTT	CSARDKGTDYNSPLHF
TRBV6-2/TRBV6-3	.	12	.	TRBJ1-1	TGTGCCAGCAGCTTGTACAACACTGAAGCTTTCTTT	CASSLYNTEAFF
TRBV18	.	14	.	TRBJ1-5	TGTGCCAGCTCACCTAGTAGGGAAAATCAGCCCCAGCATTTT	CASSPSRENQPQHF
TRBV6-2/TRBV6-3	few	15	TRBD1	TRBJ1-2	TGTGCCAGCAGTCCCCGGGACAGGACACCTAACGGCTACACCTTC	CASSPRDRTPNGYTF
TRBV7-9	.	14	.	TRBJ1-5	TGTGCCAGCAGCCGGGAACAGTTAAATCAGCCCCAGCATTTT	CASSREQLNQPQHF
TRBV14	few	18	TRBD2	TRBJ2-1	TGTGCCAGCAGCGACGACGGCGAAGCGGGAGCCTCCTACAATGAGCAGTTCTTC	CASSDDGEAGASYNEQFF
TRBV11-2	.	16	TRBD1	TRBJ2-3	TGTGCCGGCAGCTTAGATTTACGGACAGGACCAGATACGCAGTATTTT	CAGSLDLRTGPDTQYF
TRBV5-4	few	15	.	TRBJ2-2	TGTGCCAGCAGCCAGGACCGGCCGAACACCGGGGAGTTGTTTTTT	CASSQDRPNTGELFF
TRBV28	.	15	TRBD1	TRBJ2-7	TGTACCAGCAGTACCAAACAGGGGGCTCGCGACGAGCAGTACTTC	CTSSTKQGARDEQYF